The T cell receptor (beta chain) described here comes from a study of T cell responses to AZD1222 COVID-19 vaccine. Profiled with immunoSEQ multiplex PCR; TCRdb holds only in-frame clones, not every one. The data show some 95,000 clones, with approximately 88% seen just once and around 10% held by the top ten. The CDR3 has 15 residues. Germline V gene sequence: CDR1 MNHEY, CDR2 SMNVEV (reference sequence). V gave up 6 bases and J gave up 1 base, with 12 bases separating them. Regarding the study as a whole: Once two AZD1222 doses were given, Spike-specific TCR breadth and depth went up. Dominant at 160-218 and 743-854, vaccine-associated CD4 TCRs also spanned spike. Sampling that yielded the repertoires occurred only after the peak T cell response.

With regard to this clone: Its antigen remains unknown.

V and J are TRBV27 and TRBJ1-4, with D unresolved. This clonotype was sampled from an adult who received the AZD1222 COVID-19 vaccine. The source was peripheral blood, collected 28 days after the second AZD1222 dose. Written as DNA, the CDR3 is TGTGCCAGCAGCCCCAGGAGGGTAACTAATGAAAAACTGTTTTTT. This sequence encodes CASSPRRVTNEKLFF.